The TCR beta chain described here comes from a study of CD8+ T cells in alopecia areata (dated by TCRdb to the late 2010s). About the study as a whole: The treated patients, all with moderate-to-severe alopecia areata, were enrolled in an open-label pilot trial of oral tofacitinib given at 5 to 10 mg twice daily. Human TCRbeta sequencing covered scalp tissue and sorted CD4+ and CD8+ peripheral blood T cells from patchy and totalis/universalis alopecia areata patients and healthy controls. RNA was obtained with the PAXgene miRNA kit for fixed scalp, the miRNeasy kit for PBMCs, and the RNeasy kit for mouse skin. Clonality in the scalp was compared among normal scalp (n=4), patchy alopecia areata scalp (n=8), and alopecia totalis/universalis scalp (n=8). Tofacitinib-treated patients had biopsies at baseline and at 4 and 24 weeks of treatment, with a later scalp biopsy in several patients. Tofacitinib was administered for 6 to 18 months, and 6 months of follow-up off drug were then conducted to assess delayed response and recurrence. The study used high-throughput TCRbeta sequencing to examine T cell clonal expansion in alopecia areata, in both the C3H/HeJ mouse model and human patients. The SALT score, which quantifies the percentage of affected scalp surface area, was used to measure disease severity in treated patients. immunoSEQ multiplex PCR using 35 Vbeta forward primers and 13 Jbeta reverse primers was used to amplify TCRbeta CDR3 regions. The investigation overall reported the following: Compared with normal scalp, lesional scalp had higher clonality and more expanded CD8+ clones, particularly in alopecia totalis/universalis, a pattern that suggests antigenic drive. Unlike mouse skin, where gammadelta T cells dominate, normal human skin contains resident alphabeta T cells that get sequenced too, which complicates analysis of the scalp TCR repertoire. Many expanded lesional clones persisted in scalp and blood during tofacitinib treatment, which may partly explain relapse after stopping treatment. TCR sequences shared between patients were less clear than in mice, possibly partly because of HLA diversity in the patient population. Tofacitinib significantly decreased scalp clonality and the number of expanded CD8+ clones among the top 100 scalp clones. Because the treated cohort was small and had just a single nonresponder, larger studies are needed to establish links between baseline CD8+ expansion and response.

The library came from the immunoSEQ multiplex PCR assay. RNA was extracted from all samples and reverse transcribed into cDNA, which served as template for TCR sequencing. First-strand cDNA was synthesized using SuperScript III with a 2:1 mix of oligo-dT and random hexamers. A synthetic immune receptor repertoire was used to assess amplification bias, and residual bias was removed computationally. In the source study's methods: Raw reads were preprocessed to remove errors, and CDR3 was defined according to IMGT conventions as the region from the conserved cysteine to phenylalanine. Clonality was calculated as 1 minus Shannon entropy normalized by log2 of the number of productive unique TCRs. Whether scalp clones were CD4 or CD8 was inferred by matching scalp TCRbeta sequences against CD4 and CD8 repertoires sorted from blood. TCRdb provides this immuneACCESS table in a form limited to in-frame rearrangements. Some clones are lacking; in checked studies, under half of them reflect an unresolved V gene, and why the rest are absent is not known. That table gives V, J and clone size, and the DNA gave D and trimming. In all, the sample holds some 190,000 clones, and around 66% of those were seen once. The ten largest clones take up 0.95% to 1.5% of the sample.

The V end gives up 2 bases and the J end 7 bases, leaving 11 bases in the junction not matched to a gene. Counted from cysteine to phenylalanine, this CDR3 has 16 amino acids. Solely the CDR3 DNA is kept, with 48 bases framed from the first base. The germline V gene specifies MNHNS as CDR1 and SASEGT as CDR2. Worth noting for this clone: Its binding antigen is unknown. No clone much larger than this one lies a single base away; base qualities are absent.

Interpreted using the paper, the treatment or condition label stands for: oral pan-JAK inhibitor, 5-10 mg twice daily. Lesional scalp punch biopsies and peripheral blood were obtained from alopecia areata patients. PBMCs were isolated by density centrifugation and stained for CD3, CD4 and CD8, after which CD4+ and CD8+ T cells were sorted on a FACSAria. The source was CD4+ T cells sorted from blood, collected around week 46, from a patient treated with tofacitinib. Recombination linked TRBV6-1 to TRBJ1-2; 9 of the junction bases match TRBD1. The clonotype originates from a human donor with alopecia areata. For the CDR3, the sequence is CASSEWGTGQEVGYTF. The DNA sequence follows: TGTGCCAGCAGTGAATGGGGGACAGGGCAAGAGGTTGGCTACACCTTC.